The clone carrying this T cell receptor (beta chain) was detected many times. Its antigen is unknown. Amplified material comprised TCR beta CDR3 regions derived from RNA transcripts. After a first-round RT-PCR with HTBI primers, a second-round multiplex PCR was run. From the multiplex PCR reads, TCRdb called clonotypes with MiXCR, one entry per CDR3 protein. This table has 600,000 to 700,000 distinct CDR3 sequences, 35% to 45% appearing once. This sample was included in a study of Graves' ophthalmopathy and Graves' hyperthyroidism. Overall study findings and caveats: Blood also carried most expanded thyroid clonotypes exceeding 0.001 frequency.

From germline, CDR1 is WSHSY and CDR2 SAAADI. The CDR3 extends over 14 amino acids. The J segment lost 7 bases and the V segment lost 3 bases, leaving 5 bases of the junction unmatched. Ophthalmopathy donors' eye disease showed moderate-to-severe activity, CAS of at least 3, NOSPECS of at least 4 and duration under 3 months. Sequenced material: peripheral blood. This chain uses TRBV10-2 with TRBJ1-4; 7 bases line up with TRBD1. The source of this sequence is an adult man with Graves' ophthalmopathy. CDR3 amino acids: CASSEPQGVEKLFF. The CDR3 region has the DNA TGCGCCAGCAGTGAACCTCAGGGGGTTGAAAAACTGTTTTTT.